The rows below give T cell receptor beta chains drawn from one sample of a study of T-cell memory formation after mild COVID-19. TCRdb used MiXCR to reprocess the 5' RACE reads, holding one entry per CDR3 protein. The profile shows 60,000 to 65,000 distinct CDR3 sequences, less than 9.5% of them singletons. Source material: PBMCs or a T cell subset sorted from them (not recorded which). The receptor source for this set is a man between 18 and 35 years old who had mild COVID-19 (a few samples of this study predate the infection). Cell type and time point are not known. Each CDR3 is given with its conserved first and last residue. A D gene is named only where the DNA matches it firmly. The size entry is marked missing in some rows and otherwise reads once, few, many or a size class.

j_call: TRBJ1-5; d_call: .; v_call: TRBV7-2; clone_size: .; cdr3_aa: CASSLYPGQPQHF; cdr3_nt: TGTGCCAGCAGCTTATATCCAGGTCAGCCCCAGCATTTT
j_call: TRBJ2-3; d_call: TRBD1; v_call: TRBV6-5; clone_size: medium-sized; cdr3_aa: CASRSDRGRTDTQYF; cdr3_nt: TGTGCCAGCAGATCGGACAGGGGTAGGACAGATACGCAGTATTTT
j_call: TRBJ2-3; d_call: TRBD2; v_call: TRBV5-1; clone_size: few; cdr3_aa: CASSPPIGTSGNTQYF; cdr3_nt: TGCGCCAGCAGCCCCCCAATCGGTACTAGCGGTAATACGCAGTATTTT
j_call: TRBJ2-5; d_call: .; v_call: TRBV5-1; clone_size: few; cdr3_aa: CASSNQGSETQYF; cdr3_nt: TGCGCCAGCAGCAATCAGGGATCGGAGACCCAGTACTTC
j_call: TRBJ1-1; d_call: .; v_call: TRBV6-2/TRBV6-3; clone_size: .; cdr3_aa: CASSRIVGNTEAFF; cdr3_nt: TGTGCCAGCAGCCGGATCGTGGGGAACACTGAAGCTTTCTTT
j_call: TRBJ2-3; d_call: TRBD1; v_call: TRBV5-1; clone_size: many; cdr3_aa: CASTHPGTGHTDTQYF; cdr3_nt: TGCGCCAGCACCCACCCGGGGACAGGGCACACAGATACGCAGTATTTT
j_call: TRBJ1-1; d_call: .; v_call: TRBV7-2; clone_size: many; cdr3_aa: CASSSIRDTEAFF; cdr3_nt: TGTGCCAGCAGTTCTATCAGGGATACTGAAGCTTTCTTT
j_call: TRBJ2-7; d_call: TRBD2; v_call: TRBV5-1; clone_size: many; cdr3_aa: CASSLPLAGGGEQYF; cdr3_nt: TGCGCCAGCAGCTTGCCCCTAGCGGGGGGTGGTGAGCAGTACTTC
j_call: TRBJ2-4; d_call: TRBD1; v_call: TRBV7-2; clone_size: many; cdr3_aa: CASRPPGGSDIQYF; cdr3_nt: TGTGCCAGCAGACCACCAGGGGGCTCAGACATTCAGTACTTC
j_call: TRBJ1-4; d_call: .; v_call: TRBV4-3; clone_size: few; cdr3_aa: CASSQDALNEKLFF; cdr3_nt: TGCGCCAGCAGCCAAGACGCCTTAAATGAAAAACTGTTTTTT
j_call: TRBJ2-3; d_call: .; v_call: TRBV7-8; clone_size: few; cdr3_aa: CASSLGLDTDTQYF; cdr3_nt: TGTGCCAGCAGCTTAGGACTAGACACAGATACGCAGTATTTT
j_call: TRBJ2-1; d_call: .; v_call: TRBV7-2; clone_size: few; cdr3_aa: CASSFYSARDEQFF; cdr3_nt: TGTGCCAGCAGCTTTTACTCCGCCCGTGATGAGCAGTTCTTC
j_call: TRBJ1-6; d_call: .; v_call: TRBV7-2; clone_size: .; cdr3_aa: CASSFAAINSPLHF; cdr3_nt: TGTGCCAGCAGCTTCGCAGCGATTAATTCACCCCTCCACTTT
j_call: TRBJ1-5; d_call: .; v_call: TRBV29-1; clone_size: few; cdr3_aa: CSAREGARPQHF; cdr3_nt: TGCAGCGCCCGGGAGGGTGCCCGGCCCCAGCATTTT
j_call: TRBJ2-5; d_call: .; v_call: TRBV5-1; clone_size: .; cdr3_aa: CASSFQDPGPGETQYF; cdr3_nt: TGCGCCAGCAGCTTCCAAGACCCAGGACCCGGGGAGACCCAGTACTTC
j_call: TRBJ2-7; d_call: TRBD1; v_call: TRBV5-4; clone_size: few; cdr3_aa: CASRFTTQQRTGNVIGYEQYF; cdr3_nt: TGTGCCAGCAGGTTTACCACCCAACAACGGACAGGGAACGTCATTGGGTACGAGCAGTACTTC
j_call: TRBJ2-3; d_call: TRBD1; v_call: TRBV4-3; clone_size: many; cdr3_aa: CASSPGTVGNSDTQYF; cdr3_nt: TGCGCCAGCAGCCCGGGGACAGTTGGGAACTCAGATACGCAGTATTTT
j_call: TRBJ1-6; d_call: .; v_call: TRBV21-1; clone_size: few; cdr3_aa: CASSKNRVDSPLHF; cdr3_nt: TGTGCCAGCAGCAAAAACAGGGTCGATTCACCCCTCCACTTT
j_call: TRBJ2-7; d_call: .; v_call: TRBV12-3/TRBV12-4; clone_size: .; cdr3_aa: CASSLALRGGEQYF; cdr3_nt: TGTGCCAGCAGTTTAGCGTTGAGAGGGGGTGAGCAGTACTTC
j_call: TRBJ1-2; d_call: .; v_call: TRBV7-2; clone_size: few; cdr3_aa: CASSLAVSPYGYTF; cdr3_nt: TGTGCCAGCAGCTTAGCCGTCTCGCCCTATGGCTACACCTTC
j_call: TRBJ2-1; d_call: TRBD1; v_call: TRBV4-3; clone_size: few; cdr3_aa: CASSPSGTGPNEQFF; cdr3_nt: TGCGCCAGCAGTCCCTCCGGGACAGGGCCCAATGAGCAGTTCTTC
j_call: TRBJ1-5; d_call: .; v_call: TRBV7-7; clone_size: .; cdr3_aa: CASSPAGGVNQPQHF; cdr3_nt: TGTGCTAGCAGCCCAGCCGGGGGGGTGAATCAGCCCCAGCATTTT
j_call: TRBJ2-5; d_call: TRBD2; v_call: TRBV5-1; clone_size: .; cdr3_aa: CASSRRTSGGSETQYF; cdr3_nt: TGCGCCAGCAGCCGTAGGACTAGCGGGGGATCAGAGACCCAGTACTTC
j_call: TRBJ2-7; d_call: .; v_call: TRBV5-1; clone_size: .; cdr3_aa: CASSLGVSGSGEQYF; cdr3_nt: TGCGCCAGCAGCTTGGGAGTGTCGGGGTCCGGAGAGCAGTACTTC
j_call: TRBJ2-5; d_call: TRBD2; v_call: TRBV11-2; clone_size: many; cdr3_aa: CASSLGSLAGPQETQYF; cdr3_nt: TGTGCCAGCAGCTTAGGTAGCCTAGCGGGGCCTCAAGAGACCCAGTACTTC
j_call: TRBJ1-2; d_call: .; v_call: TRBV6-5; clone_size: few; cdr3_aa: CASSLYTGTPNGYTF; cdr3_nt: TGTGCCAGCAGCCTATACACCGGGACCCCTAATGGCTACACCTTC
j_call: TRBJ2-1; d_call: .; v_call: TRBV7-9; clone_size: many; cdr3_aa: CASSPVSASGEQFF; cdr3_nt: TGTGCCAGCAGCCCGGTTTCGGCATCCGGCGAGCAGTTCTTC
j_call: TRBJ1-1; d_call: TRBD1; v_call: TRBV28; clone_size: .; cdr3_aa: CASRVGTVPRAFF; cdr3_nt: TGTGCCAGCAGAGTTGGGACAGTCCCCAGGGCTTTCTTT
j_call: TRBJ2-3; d_call: TRBD2; v_call: TRBV5-1; clone_size: .; cdr3_aa: CASSGGLAGGSDTQYF; cdr3_nt: TGCGCCAGCAGCGGCGGACTAGCGGGGGGGTCAGATACGCAGTATTTT
j_call: TRBJ2-2; d_call: TRBD1; v_call: TRBV7-8; clone_size: few; cdr3_aa: CASSPIQGPTGELFF; cdr3_nt: TGTGCCAGCAGCCCAATACAGGGGCCGACCGGGGAGCTGTTTTTT
j_call: TRBJ1-2; d_call: TRBD1; v_call: TRBV5-1; clone_size: .; cdr3_aa: CASSPLLNITDRDVYGYTF; cdr3_nt: TGCGCCAGCAGCCCACTCCTAAATATAACCGACAGGGACGTGTATGGCTACACCTTC
j_call: TRBJ2-5; d_call: .; v_call: TRBV7-2; clone_size: few; cdr3_aa: CASSSRVAEETQYF; cdr3_nt: TGTGCCAGCAGCTCCCGGGTAGCGGAAGAGACCCAGTACTTC
j_call: TRBJ2-7; d_call: .; v_call: TRBV18; clone_size: few; cdr3_aa: CASSPGTGLGPYEQYF; cdr3_nt: TGTGCCAGCTCACCGGGCACAGGTCTAGGCCCCTACGAGCAGTACTTC
j_call: TRBJ2-3; d_call: TRBD2; v_call: TRBV6-5; clone_size: .; cdr3_aa: CASTRAGVDTQYF; cdr3_nt: TGTGCCAGCACCAGAGCGGGGGTAGATACGCAGTATTTT
j_call: TRBJ2-5; d_call: .; v_call: TRBV4-1; clone_size: many; cdr3_aa: CASSPLPGKETQYF; cdr3_nt: TGCGCCAGCAGCCCCCTCCCGGGGAAAGAGACCCAGTACTTC
j_call: TRBJ1-4; d_call: TRBD1; v_call: TRBV5-1; clone_size: .; cdr3_aa: CASSLRSQGGEKLFF; cdr3_nt: TGCGCCAGCAGCTTGCGGTCCCAGGGGGGCGAAAAACTGTTTTTT
j_call: TRBJ2-3; d_call: .; v_call: TRBV7-2; clone_size: many; cdr3_aa: CASSSSGGFVTDTQYF; cdr3_nt: TGTGCCAGCAGCTCAAGTGGTGGGTTTGTCACAGATACGCAGTATTTT
j_call: TRBJ2-3; d_call: TRBD2; v_call: TRBV10-2; clone_size: many; cdr3_aa: CASRLGGADTQYF; cdr3_nt: TGCGCCAGCAGACTGGGAGGGGCAGATACGCAGTATTTT
j_call: TRBJ1-6; d_call: TRBD1; v_call: TRBV5-1; clone_size: many; cdr3_aa: CASSLAGQRSPLHF; cdr3_nt: TGCGCCAGCAGCTTGGCGGGACAGCGCTCACCCCTCCACTTT
j_call: TRBJ2-1; d_call: TRBD1; v_call: TRBV7-3; clone_size: .; cdr3_aa: CASSPTGTATYNEQFF; cdr3_nt: TGTGCCAGCAGCCCAACGGGGACAGCCACCTACAATGAGCAGTTCTTC
j_call: TRBJ2-1; d_call: .; v_call: TRBV11-2; clone_size: many; cdr3_aa: CASSFHTLSRNEQFF; cdr3_nt: TGTGCCAGCAGCTTTCACACCCTCTCACGAAATGAGCAGTTCTTC
j_call: TRBJ2-5; d_call: .; v_call: TRBV20-1; clone_size: .; cdr3_aa: CSASVGGSSVETQYF; cdr3_nt: TGCAGTGCTAGTGTTGGAGGGTCGTCGGTGGAGACCCAGTACTTC
j_call: TRBJ2-1; d_call: .; v_call: TRBV7-9; clone_size: medium-sized; cdr3_aa: CASRAYGDPSYNEQFF; cdr3_nt: TGTGCCAGCAGGGCCTACGGGGATCCCTCCTACAATGAGCAGTTCTTC
j_call: TRBJ2-1; d_call: .; v_call: TRBV11-2; clone_size: few; cdr3_aa: CASSLGSNPALGEQFF; cdr3_nt: TGTGCCAGCAGCTTAGGGAGTAACCCGGCATTAGGTGAGCAGTTCTTC
j_call: TRBJ1-2; d_call: .; v_call: TRBV6-5; clone_size: many; cdr3_aa: CASRPSGGDGYTF; cdr3_nt: TGTGCCAGCAGGCCTTCCGGTGGGGATGGCTACACCTTC
j_call: TRBJ2-1; d_call: TRBD2; v_call: TRBV6-5; clone_size: many; cdr3_aa: CASSYSLAGLNEQFF; cdr3_nt: TGTGCCAGCAGTTACTCTTTAGCGGGGTTGAATGAGCAGTTCTTC
j_call: TRBJ2-7; d_call: .; v_call: TRBV12-3/TRBV12-4; clone_size: .; cdr3_aa: CASSKSRGEQYF; cdr3_nt: TGTGCCAGCAGTAAATCCCGGGGCGAGCAGTACTTC
j_call: TRBJ2-1; d_call: TRBD1; v_call: TRBV20-1; clone_size: many; cdr3_aa: CSSPDRVGDEQFF; cdr3_nt: TGCAGTTCGCCTGACAGGGTAGGCGATGAGCAGTTCTTC
j_call: TRBJ2-1; d_call: .; v_call: TRBV20-1; clone_size: .; cdr3_aa: CSAARRVEEQFF; cdr3_nt: TGCAGTGCCGCTAGGAGGGTCGAGGAGCAGTTCTTC
j_call: TRBJ2-5; d_call: .; v_call: TRBV15; clone_size: .; cdr3_aa: CATSTHRIQETQYF; cdr3_nt: TGTGCCACCAGCACCCACAGAATCCAAGAGACCCAGTACTTC